This T cell receptor beta chain was observed in a study of blood T cells in healthy people across ages. The CDR3 spans 14 residues. The V end was cut by 6 bases, the J end by 0 bases, with 9 bases between. Alongside a J-beta primer mix, a sample-barcoded 5' primer served in a second PCR lasting 7 to 11 cycles. One entry per CDR3 protein results from TCRdb running MiXCR on the 5' RACE reads. Of around 750,000 distinct CDR3 sequences in the sample, approximately 53% were seen once. This TCR derives from a man at least 80 years old in good health. The chain employs TRBV12-3 or TRBV12-4 and TRBJ1-5, with D uncertain. The sample was blood. CDR3 in DNA: TGTGCCAGCAGCCCCGGAATTAGCAATCAGCCCCAGCATTTT. Its protein product is CASSPGISNQPQHF.